Presented here are 26 T cell receptor beta chains from one specimen sequenced in a study of T-cell memory formation after mild COVID-19. TCRdb analysed the 5' RACE reads with MiXCR anew, one entry per CDR3 protein. The sample shows 180,000 or so distinct CDR3 sequences, 16% of them seen only once. Sequencing input: PBMCs or a T cell subset sorted from them (not recorded which). These receptors were taken from an adult woman who had mild COVID-19 (a few samples of this study predate the infection). Cell type and time point are not known.

This clonotype was detected only a few times. The chain couples TRBV12-3 or TRBV12-4 to TRBJ2-1; 7 nucleotides align to TRBD2. The junction had 7 bases not matched to a gene; V was cut back by 5 bases and J by 12 bases. This CDR3 is 12 amino acids long. CDR3 in amino acids: CASSNRLAPQFF. The CDR3 DNA reads as TGTGCCAGCAGTAACCGACTAGCCCCGCAGTTCTTC.

This clonotype was seen a few times. V gene TRBV20-1 combines with J gene TRBJ2-5, with a weak D call TRBD2 (6 bases). The CDR3 is 18 residues long. Per germline, CDR1 DFQATT and CDR2 SNEGSKA (reference sequence). Trimming removed 5 bases from V and 4 bases from J, with 29 bases in between. The DNA of the CDR3 is TGCAGTGCTCCCGCCCCGTCGAGTAGCGGCCTGTTGGGAGAGACCCAGTACTTC. This encodes CSAPAPSSSGLLGETQYF.

This clonotype was seen a handful of times. This rearrangement joins TRBV5-1 to TRBJ2-3; no clear D gene. V was trimmed by 0 bases and J by 2 bases, leaving 7 bases between them. Germline assignment: CDR1 SGHRS and CDR2 YFSETQ. The CDR3 sequence is 14 residues long. The CDR3 reads CASSLAVFTDTQYF. The CDR3, as DNA: TGCGCCAGCAGCTTGGCTGTCTTCACAGATACGCAGTATTTT.

The chain employs TRBV7-6 and TRBJ2-7; D call uncertain. The CDR3 length is 16 residues. CDR1 is SGHVS, CDR2 FNYEAQ, per germline. V was trimmed by 5 bases and J by 2 bases, leaving 19 bases between them. The chain's CDR3 is CASSATGALPTYEQYF. CDR3 DNA sequence: TGTGCCAGCAGCGCCACCGGCGCGTTGCCTACCTACGAGCAGTACTTC. The complete variable domain, with remaining parts taken from reference TRBV7-6 and TRBJ2-7, reads GAGVSQSPRYKVTKRGQDVALRCDPISGHVSLYWYRQALGQGPEFLTYFNYEAQQDKSGLPNDRFSAERPEGSISTLTIQRTEQRDSAMYRCASSATGALPTYEQYFGPGTRLTVT.

This clonotype came up a few times. The chain joins TRBV5-1 to TRBJ2-2, with 7 bases matching TRBD2. This CDR3 spans 15 amino acids. The J segment lost 0 bases and the V segment lost 5 bases, leaving 4 bases of the junction unmatched. Germline CDR1 is SGHRS and CDR2 is YFSETQ. CDR3 bases: TGCGCCAGCAGGTCCGGGGGGTCGAACACCGGGGAGCTGTTTTTT. Encoded protein: CASRSGGSNTGELFF.

This clonotype was counted between two and nine times. This chain joins TRBV5-5 and TRBJ2-3, with D uncertain. Between the trimmed V and J ends, which lost 4 bases and 5 bases, there was a span of 14 bases. Germline CDR1 SGHKS, CDR2 YYEKEE (reference sequence). This CDR3 has 14 amino acids. CDR3 loop: CASSKETPEDTQYF. CDR3 nucleotides: TGTGCCAGCAGCAAAGAGACTCCCGAAGATACGCAGTATTTT.

This clonotype was recorded a few times. The J gene is TRBJ2-1, the V gene TRBV7-3; the D gene is possibly TRBD2 (5 bases). Germline CDR1 SGHTA, CDR2 FQGTGA. V dropped 5 bases and J dropped 7 bases, with 12 bases sitting between them. The length of the CDR3 is 13 residues. As DNA, the CDR3 is TGTGCCAGCAGCCCCGTACTAGGGAATGAGCAGTTCTTC. Its protein product is CASSPVLGNEQFF.

The chain uses TRBV2 and TRBJ2-1; no clear D gene. The CDR3 totals 13 residues. V lost 4 bases to trimming and J lost 9 bases, with 13 bases between them. Germline V gene sequence: CDR1 SNHLY, CDR2 FYNNEI. The chain's CDR3 is CASSGAMSVEQFF. The CDR3 DNA follows: TGTGCCAGCAGTGGGGCGATGTCTGTTGAGCAGTTCTTC.

The CDR3 protein is CASRTGVPSDTQYF. In nucleotides, the CDR3 is TGTGCCAGCAGAACAGGTGTCCCTTCAGATACGCAGTATTTT. This chain joins TRBV6-6 and TRBJ2-3; the D gene is possibly TRBD1 (5 bases). CDR3 length: 14 amino acids. Trimming removed 6 bases from V and 4 bases from J, with 14 bases in between. Germline V gene sequence: CDR1 MNHNY, CDR2 SVGAGI (reference sequence).

In regard to this clonotype: A much larger clone lies a single base off, so this may be a read error. The V and J genes are TRBV20-1 and TRBJ2-7; tentative D call: TRBD2 (6 bases). From germline, CDR1 is DFQATT and CDR2 SNEGSKA (reference sequence). The CDR3 is 14 residues long. The CDR3 bases are TGCAGTACTAGAGGCCCGCTCCGGGAGAACGAGCAGTACTTC. Its translation: CSTRGPLRENEQYF.

This clonotype was seen many times. This chain uses TRBV11-2 with TRBJ2-3, with 7 bases lining up with TRBD1. Germline V gives CDR1 SGHAT, CDR2 FQNNGV. V was pared by 6 bases and J by 4 bases, with 4 bases of the junction left unmatched. This CDR3 region has 13 residues. The CDR3: CASRTGMSDTQYF. The CDR3 region has the DNA TGTGCCAGCAGGACAGGGATGTCAGATACGCAGTATTTT.

This clonotype showed up just a few times. The chain is built from TRBV20-1 and TRBJ1-5; possible D gene TRBD1, 5 bases. V gave up 0 bases and J gave up 0 bases, with 12 bases separating them. Germline V gene sequence: CDR1 DFQATT, CDR2 SNEGSKA (reference sequence). The CDR3 is made up of 16 amino acids. The CDR3 nucleotides are TGCAGTGCTAGAGATGGGGGGATTTATAGCAATCAGCCCCAGCATTTT. This codes for CSARDGGIYSNQPQHF.

The CDR3: CASSSVAGGLYNEQFF. CDR3 DNA sequence: TGTGCCAGCAGTTCCGTAGCGGGGGGGCTTTACAATGAGCAGTTCTTC. The chain combines TRBV6-5 with TRBJ2-1; 11 nucleotides match TRBD2. CDR1 is MNHEY, CDR2 SVGAGI, per germline. The V segment lost 4 bases and the J segment 4 bases; nucleotides outside the gene matches: 6. The CDR3 extends over 16 amino acids.

This clonotype turned up a few times. The chain links TRBV7-9 to TRBJ2-5; TRBD2 aligns across 9 bases. V gave up 4 bases and J gave up 6 bases; unmatched junction bases: 18. This CDR3 has 18 amino acids. Germline CDR1 and CDR2: SEHNR and FQNEAQ (reference sequence). In DNA form, the CDR3 reads TGTGCCAGCAGCTCCGATGGGCGCGGGAGGGACGGTGTGAAGACCCAGTACTTC. Translation: CASSSDGRGRDGVKTQYF.

The rearrangement joins TRBV9 to TRBJ2-1; D gene unclear. CDR1 is SGDLS, CDR2 YYNGEE, per germline. This CDR3 has 15 residues. The germline V and J ends were trimmed by 0 bases and 6 bases, with 13 bases remaining between them. The CDR3 is CASSVGSEVRNEQFF. The CDR3 nucleotides read TGTGCCAGCAGCGTAGGCTCCGAGGTCCGCAATGAGCAGTTCTTC. The full variable domain, rest sourced from reference TRBV9 and TRBJ2-1, is DSGVTQTPKHLITATGQRVTLRCSPRSGDLSVYWYQQSLDQGLQFLIQYYNGEERAKGNILERFSAQQFPDLHSELNLSSLELGDSALYFCASSVGSEVRNEQFFGPGTRLTVL.

This clonotype has more than one count but fewer than ten. The V and J genes are TRBV6-2 or TRBV6-3 and TRBJ2-3; 11 nucleotides align to TRBD2. The CDR3 covers 15 residues. CDR1 MNHEY and CDR2 SVGEGT come from the germline V gene. The V and J ends lost 5 bases and 8 bases, in that order; junction bases with no gene match: 9. CDR3 sequence (DNA): TGTGCCAGCAGTCTAAGACTAGCGGGAAGCGGTACGCAGTATTTT. It yields the protein CASSLRLAGSGTQYF.

This clonotype was seen once. The chain uses TRBV7-6 and TRBJ2-2; 9 bases agree with TRBD1. The CDR3 loop spans 15 amino acids. Germline V gene lookup returns CDR1 SGHVS and CDR2 FNYEAQ. V shed 5 bases, J shed 8 bases, and the junction held 9 bases outside the gene matches. The CDR3 here is CASSPPLQGAGELFF. DNA for the CDR3: TGTGCCAGCAGCCCCCCCTTACAGGGGGCGGGGGAGCTGTTTTTT.

CDR3 DNA: TGTGCCAGCAGCTTAGTTGCAGGGACCACCCAGTACTTC. Translating gives CASSLVAGTTQYF. The chain has TRBV7-8 and TRBJ2-5, with D perhaps assigned TRBD1 or TRBD2 (5 bases each). The length of the CDR3 is 13 residues. Trimming shortened V by 1 base and J by 8 bases, and 11 bases separated the two germline ends. CDR1 and CDR2 (germline): SGHVS, FQNEAQ.

This clonotype was counted many times. This rearrangement joins TRBV18 to TRBJ2-7, with 7 bases fitting TRBD1. CDR1 is KGHSH, CDR2 LQKENI, per germline. The CDR3 loop spans 16 amino acids. With 4 bases clipped from V and 0 bases from J, the junction kept 9 bases outside the gene matches. The CDR3 loop is CASSLTPGQSSYEQYF. The DNA of the CDR3 is TGTGCCAGCTCACTTACACCGGGACAGAGCTCCTACGAGCAGTACTTC.

The chain carries TRBV24-1 and TRBJ2-3; 7 bases agree with TRBD1. V dropped 3 bases and J dropped 3; count of bases not matched to a gene: 8. There are 16 residues in the CDR3. Per germline, CDR1 KGHDR and CDR2 SFDVKD. This CDR3 reads CATSDVGQEPTDTQYF. The CDR3 DNA sequence: TGTGCCACCAGTGATGTAGGACAGGAGCCAACAGATACGCAGTATTTT.

The V gene is TRBV15, the J gene TRBJ2-3; D is unclear. This CDR3 contains 12 residues. The germline V gene has CDR1 LNHNV and CDR2 YYDKDF (reference sequence). V lost 5 bases and J 0 bases, leaving 3 bases between the germline ends. The CDR3 DNA reads TGTGCCACCAGCGGTAGCACAGATACGCAGTATTTT. Protein product: CATSGSTDTQYF.

Many counts were recorded for this clonotype. The V gene is TRBV9, the J gene TRBJ2-7, with a tentative D call TRBD1 (5 bases). The ends were cut back, 3 bases at V and 4 bases at J, with 11 bases in the middle. The CDR3 covers 13 residues. Per the germline V gene, CDR1 is SGDLS and CDR2 is YYNGEE. The CDR3 region has the DNA TGTGCCAGCAGCGCCAATTCAGGGTACGAGCAGTACTTC. This encodes CASSANSGYEQYF. Complete variable domain (other parts from reference TRBV9 and TRBJ2-7): DSGVTQTPKHLITATGQRVTLRCSPRSGDLSVYWYQQSLDQGLQFLIQYYNGEERAKGNILERFSAQQFPDLHSELNLSSLELGDSALYFCASSANSGYEQYFGPGTRLTVT.

This clonotype showed up just a few times. The gene calls are TRBV6-5 and TRBJ1-4; TRBD1 aligns across 9 bases. The CDR3 runs to 15 residues. J gave up 10 bases and V 2 bases, and 8 bases lay outside the gene matches. Per the germline V gene, CDR1 is MNHEY and CDR2 is SVGAGI. CDR3 bases: TGTGCCAGCAGTTACGCCCGGGACAGGGTGCGAAAACTGTTTTTT. Translating gives CASSYARDRVRKLFF.

The V call is TRBV24-1, the J call TRBJ1-1; TRBD1 agrees at 8 bases. The trim removed 5 bases at V and 3 bases at J, leaving 4 bases unmatched. The CDR3 sequence is 14 residues long. Looked up from germline, CDR1 is KGHDR and CDR2 is SFDVKD. DNA for the CDR3: TGTGCCACCAGTGCCCTGGACAGGGACACTGAAGCTTTCTTT. Its protein product is CATSALDRDTEAFF.

This clonotype was found many times. The chain recombines TRBV3-1 with TRBJ2-2, with D unresolved. Germline V CDR1 and CDR2: LGHDT, YNNKEL (reference sequence). The CDR3 contains 13 residues. V lost 4 bases to trimming and J lost 7 bases, with 10 bases between them. Written as DNA, the CDR3 is TGTGCCAGCAGCCCGGGTCTCCTCGGGGAGCTGTTTTTT. Translated, it gives CASSPGLLGELFF.

V gene TRBV18 combines with J gene TRBJ2-3; 15 bases align to TRBD2. The V gene's germline CDR1 is KGHSH and CDR2 LQKENI. This CDR3 contains 16 residues. V shed 4 bases and J 5 bases; nucleotides not matched to a gene: 4. The CDR3: CASSRGLAGGEDTQYF. CDR3 bases: TGTGCCAGCTCACGCGGACTAGCGGGAGGGGAAGATACGCAGTATTTT.